This TCR beta chain was sequenced for a study of blood T cell repertoires in COVID-19. Study background: Sources were T cells, B-cell-depleted T cells, or PBMCs; the material itself was cDNA or gDNA.

Trimming pared 0 bases from V and 2 bases from J, leaving 8 bases between. Germline V gives CDR1 SGHNT, CDR2 YYREEE (reference sequence). The CDR3 covers 14 residues. The authors' processing: Amplification of reference gene primers provided the estimated nucleated cell counts. Data came from immunoSEQ multiplex PCR; TCRdb stores just in-frame clones and leaves some out. V and J calls and clone size come straight from that table; D and trimming were deduced from the DNA. The sample shows 140,000 to 150,000 clones, around 81% of them seen only once. This TCR derives from a woman aged 50 to 65 with acute or convalescent COVID-19. V is TRBV5-4 and J is TRBJ1-2; unclear D gene. Material: peripheral blood. The CDR3 nucleotides read TGTGCCAGCAGCTTGGAATACAGAAACTATGGCTACACCTTC. Translating gives CASSLEYRNYGYTF.